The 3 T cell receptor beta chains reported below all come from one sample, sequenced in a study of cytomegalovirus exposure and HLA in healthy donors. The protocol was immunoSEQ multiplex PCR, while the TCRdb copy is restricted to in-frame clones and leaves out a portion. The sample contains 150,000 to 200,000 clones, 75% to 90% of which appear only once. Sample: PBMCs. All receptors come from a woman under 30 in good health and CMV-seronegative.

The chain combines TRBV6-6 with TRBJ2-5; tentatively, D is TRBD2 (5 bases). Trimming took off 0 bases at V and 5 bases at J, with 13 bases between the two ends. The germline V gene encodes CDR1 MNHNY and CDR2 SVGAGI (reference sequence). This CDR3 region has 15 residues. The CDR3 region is CASSYSSEGRETQYF. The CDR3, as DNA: TGTGCCAGCAGTTACTCGAGTGAGGGAAGGGAGACCCAGTACTTC.

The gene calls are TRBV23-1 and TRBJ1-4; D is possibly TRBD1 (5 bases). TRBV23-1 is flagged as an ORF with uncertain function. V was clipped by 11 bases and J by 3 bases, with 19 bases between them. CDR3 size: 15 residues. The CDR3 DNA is TGCGCCGGCAAGAATCAGGGTGCGCCTAATGAAAAACTGTTTTTT. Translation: CAGKNQGAPNEKLFF.

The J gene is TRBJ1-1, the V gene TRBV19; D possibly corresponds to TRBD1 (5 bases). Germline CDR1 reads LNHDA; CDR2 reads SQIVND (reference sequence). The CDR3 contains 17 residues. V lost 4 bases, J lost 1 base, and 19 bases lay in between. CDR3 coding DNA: TGTGCCAGTAGTAGCCCTAAGGAGGGAAGGGGGAACACTGAAGCTTTCTTT. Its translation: CASSSPKEGRGNTEAFF.